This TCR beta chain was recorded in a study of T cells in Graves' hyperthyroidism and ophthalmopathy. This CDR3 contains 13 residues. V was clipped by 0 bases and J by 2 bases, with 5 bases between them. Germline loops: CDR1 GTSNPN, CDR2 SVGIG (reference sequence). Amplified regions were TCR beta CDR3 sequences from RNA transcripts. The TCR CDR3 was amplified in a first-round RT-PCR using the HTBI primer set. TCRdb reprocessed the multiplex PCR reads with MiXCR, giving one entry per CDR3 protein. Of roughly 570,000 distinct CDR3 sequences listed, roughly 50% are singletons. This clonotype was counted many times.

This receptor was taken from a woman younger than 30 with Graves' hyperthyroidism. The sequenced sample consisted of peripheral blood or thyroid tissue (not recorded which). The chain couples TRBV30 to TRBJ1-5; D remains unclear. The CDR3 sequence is CAWSVARNQPQHF. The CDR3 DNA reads TGTGCCTGGAGTGTAGCCCGCAATCAGCCCCAGCATTTT.